This T cell receptor beta chain is drawn from a study of T-cell memory formation after mild COVID-19. One entry per CDR3 protein, called by TCRdb with MiXCR from the 5' RACE reads. In the table there are about half a million distinct CDR3 sequences, about 20% of which are singletons. Unmatched junction bases numbered 9, after V lost 4 bases and J lost 3 bases. The CDR3 consists of 15 residues. CDR1 and CDR2 (germline): SGHVS, FQNEAQ. The sequencing sample was made of PBMCs or a T cell subset sorted from them (not recorded which). The chain is built from TRBV7-8 and TRBJ2-7, with 7 bases identical to TRBD2. The sequence was collected from an adult woman who had mild COVID-19 (a few samples of this study predate the infection). Cell type and time point are not known. In nucleotides, the CDR3 is TGTGCCAGCAGCTCCTCCGGCGCGGGGGTCTACGAGCAGTACTTC. Protein product: CASSSSGAGVYEQYF. Variable domain in full (rest from reference TRBV7-8 and TRBJ2-7): GAGVSQSPRYKVAKRGQDVALRCDPISGHVSLFWYQQALGQGPEFLTYFQNEAQLDKSGLPSDRFFAERPEGSVSTLKIQRTQQEDSAVYLCASSSSGAGVYEQYFGPGTRLTVT.